The rows below give T cell receptor beta chains drawn from one sample of a study of Tregs in tolerant kidney transplant recipients. Clones were read by immunoSEQ multiplex PCR, and TCRdb kept only the in-frame ones, dropping some. This table has 120,000 or so clones, about 90% appearing once. Material: CD4+ T cells from blood. The receptor source for this set is a human donor in good health. Both conserved end residues are part of each CDR3. The D gene is left open where the match is weak. Only some rows state a clone size, as once, few, many or a class for expanded clones.

TRBD1,once,14,TRBV2,TRBJ1-3,TGTGCCAGCAGCGGGACAGTCTCTGGAAACACCATATATTTT,CASSGTVSGNTIYF
-,-,11,TRBV6-1,TRBJ1-1,TGTGCCAGCAGTGTCCCGGGTGAACCTTTCTTT,CASSVPGEPFF
-,-,16,TRBV5-1,TRBJ2-3,TGCGCCAGCAGCTCGGGCCGCCCCGGGGCCGGAGATACGCAGTATTTT,CASSSGRPGAGDTQYF
-,-,13,TRBV14,TRBJ2-7,TGTGCCAGCAGCCAAGCACCGGGGCGCGAGCAGTACTTC,CASSQAPGREQYF
-,-,15,TRBV5-1,TRBJ2-2,TGCGCCAGCAGCTTGGTCGGGGCGAACACCGGGGAGCTGTTTTTT,CASSLVGANTGELFF
-,once,15,TRBV5-1,TRBJ2-5,TGCGCCAGCAGCCCCATGGGGGGAACCCAGGAGACCCAGTACTTC,CASSPMGGTQETQYF
-,once,15,TRBV6-5,TRBJ1-1,TGTGCCAGCAGTTACGGGGGGGGCGGGGAGACTGAAGCTTTCTTT,CASSYGGGGETEAFF
TRBD1,-,15,TRBV19,TRBJ2-7,TGTGCCAGTAGTATAGCCAACAGGGGCTCCTACGAGCAGTACTTC,CASSIANRGSYEQYF
-,-,11,TRBV2,TRBJ2-1,TGTGCCTGGAGCTTGCCGGATGAGCAGTTCTTC,CAWSLPDEQFF
-,-,14,TRBV5-6,TRBJ1-6,TGTGCCAGCAGCTTGGGTCAGGGAAATTCACCCCTCCACTTT,CASSLGQGNSPLHF
-,-,14,TRBV2,TRBJ2-7,TGTGCCAGCTCTTGGGACCGACGCTCCTACGAGCAGTACTTC,CASSWDRRSYEQYF
-,-,13,TRBV7-2,TRBJ1-2,TGTGCCAGCAGCTTAGAGGGGTACTATGGCTACACCTTC,CASSLEGYYGYTF
TRBD1,-,15,TRBV30,TRBJ1-5,TGTGCCCTCCAAGGGGGCATATATAGCAATCAGCCCCAGCATTTT,CALQGGIYSNQPQHF
-,-,18,TRBV15,TRBJ1-1,TGTGCCACCAGCAGAGACCCACCTAGACTGACCAGAGGGACTGAAGCTTTCTTT,CATSRDPPRLTRGTEAFF
TRBD1,-,14,TRBV5-3,TRBJ2-7,TGTGCCAGCAGCTGGAGGGACAGGGGGCAAGAGCAGTACTTC,CASSWRDRGQEQYF
TRBD1,-,14,TRBV19,TRBJ1-1,TGTGCCAGTAGCAGGGACAGGGTGAACACTGAAGCTTTCTTT,CASSRDRVNTEAFF
-,-,17,TRBV18,TRBJ1-3,TGTGCCAGCTCACCGGATCAGGGGCCTCACTCTGGAAACACCATATATTTT,CASSPDQGPHSGNTIYF
-,-,16,TRBV5-1,TRBJ2-1,TGCGCCAGCAGCTTATCCAGCATGACCTCCTACAATGAGCAGTTCTTC,CASSLSSMTSYNEQFF
-,-,13,TRBV7-3,TRBJ2-1,TGTGCCAGCACCACCCGGGCAGGTACGGAGCAGTTCTTC,CASTTRAGTEQFF
TRBD1,-,14,TRBV7-8,TRBJ1-3,TGTGCCAGCAGCAGGGACAGGCGGGGAAACACCATATATTTT,CASSRDRRGNTIYF
-,-,17,TRBV12-5,TRBJ2-2,TGTGCTAGTGGTTTGTTCCCCGGGACTTCGAACACCGGGGAGCTGTTTTTT,CASGLFPGTSNTGELFF
TRBD1,-,14,TRBV10-3,TRBJ1-4,TGTGCCATCAGACCTGCGACAGGGGATGAAAAACTGTTTTTT,CAIRPATGDEKLFF
TRBD2,-,13,TRBV2,TRBJ2-5,TGTGCCAGCAGTGGGGGACTACAAGAGACCCAGTACTTC,CASSGGLQETQYF
-,-,15,TRBV2,TRBJ2-2,TGTGCCAGCAGTGGGACGGAGACGAACACCGGGGAGCTGTTTTTT,CASSGTETNTGELFF
-,few,14,TRBV5-1,TRBJ1-3,TGCGCCAGCAGCTTGGCAGGGAGAGGAAACACCATATATTTT,CASSLAGRGNTIYF
TRBD2,-,19,TRBV18,TRBJ2-2,TGTGCCAGCTCACCTCCGGGACTAGCGGGAGGGAAGAACACCGGGGAGCTGTTTTTT,CASSPPGLAGGKNTGELFF
-,-,18,TRBV5-1,TRBJ2-7,TGCGCCAGCAGCCTGGCCACGATGCTCCGGGACACCGCCTACGAGCAGTACTTC,CASSLATMLRDTAYEQYF